The clone carrying this T cell receptor (beta chain) was counted a single time. What it binds is not known. This sample is drawn from a study of cytomegalovirus exposure and HLA in healthy donors. Whole-study findings and limits: The tendency of first-cohort TCR clusters to co-occur in the 120 or so validation repertoires was the finding of a later analysis. Despite most TCR sequences being rare, some public TCRs occurred in many donors. Researchers counted some 150 TCR beta chains as cytomegalovirus-associated.

The germline V and J ends were trimmed by 4 bases and 0 bases, with 16 bases remaining between them. CDR1 and CDR2 (germline): KGHSH, LQKENI. The length of the CDR3 is 17 residues. Sequencing was performed with immunoSEQ multiplex PCR; in TCRdb, only in-frame clones are kept and a portion is missing. The table includes some 90,000 clones, around 96% detected once. While the first cohort had some 700 subjects, the donors belonged to the separate validation cohort of over a hundred subjects. The TCR comes from a man aged 18 to 29 in good health and CMV-seronegative. The chain combines TRBV18 with TRBJ1-3; D is undetermined. Sequenced sample: PBMCs. The CDR3 bases are TGTGCCAGCTCACGTACGAGGTCCATTAGCTCTGGAAACACCATATATTTT. Residues: CASSRTRSISSGNTIYF.